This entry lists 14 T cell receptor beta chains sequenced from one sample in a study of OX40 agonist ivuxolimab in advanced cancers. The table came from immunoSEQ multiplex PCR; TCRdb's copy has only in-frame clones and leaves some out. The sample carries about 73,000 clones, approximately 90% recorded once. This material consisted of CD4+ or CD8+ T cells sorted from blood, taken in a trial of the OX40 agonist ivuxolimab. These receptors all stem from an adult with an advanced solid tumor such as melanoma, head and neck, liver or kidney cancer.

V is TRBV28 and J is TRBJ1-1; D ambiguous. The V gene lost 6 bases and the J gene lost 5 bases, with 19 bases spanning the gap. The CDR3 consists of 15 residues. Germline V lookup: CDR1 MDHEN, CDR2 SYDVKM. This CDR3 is CASSRTIQGWTEAFF. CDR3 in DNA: TGTGCCAGCAGCCGGACGATTCAAGGGTGGACTGAAGCTTTCTTT.

CDR3 sequence: CASSLVRTGELFF. CDR3 bases: TGTGCCAGCAGTTTAGTACGCACCGGGGAGCTGTTTTTT. The chain combines TRBV27 with TRBJ2-2; D unclear. Germline V gene data show CDR1 as MNHEY and CDR2 as SMNVEV (reference sequence). Between the trimmed V and J ends, which lost 2 bases and 4 bases, there was a span of 5 bases. CDR3 size: 13 residues.

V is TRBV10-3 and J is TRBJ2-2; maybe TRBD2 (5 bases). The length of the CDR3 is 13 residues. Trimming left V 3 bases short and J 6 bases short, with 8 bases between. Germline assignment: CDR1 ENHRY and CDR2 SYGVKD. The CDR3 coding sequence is TGTGCCATCAGTGAACGGGGATCCGGGGAGCTGTTTTTT. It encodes CAISERGSGELFF.

CDR3 region: CASSLPGGFYGYTF. DNA of the CDR3: TGTGCCAGCAGCTTACCAGGGGGATTCTATGGCTACACCTTC. The chain couples TRBV11-3 to TRBJ1-2, with 7 bases identical to TRBD1. The CDR3 runs 14 residues. Unmatched junction bases numbered 4, after V lost 2 bases and J lost 4 bases. CDR1 SGHNT and CDR2 YENEEA come from the germline V gene.

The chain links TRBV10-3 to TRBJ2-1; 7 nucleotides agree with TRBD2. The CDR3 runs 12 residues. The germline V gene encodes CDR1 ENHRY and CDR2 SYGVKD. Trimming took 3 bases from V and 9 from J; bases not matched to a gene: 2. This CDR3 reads CAISDGGGEQFF. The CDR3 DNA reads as TGTGCCATCAGTGATGGGGGGGGTGAGCAGTTCTTC.

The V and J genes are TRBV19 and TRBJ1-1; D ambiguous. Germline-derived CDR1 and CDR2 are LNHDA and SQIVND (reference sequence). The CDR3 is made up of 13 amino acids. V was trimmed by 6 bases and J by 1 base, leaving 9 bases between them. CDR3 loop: CASRPMGNTEAFF. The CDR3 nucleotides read TGTGCCAGTAGACCCATGGGGAACACTGAAGCTTTCTTT.

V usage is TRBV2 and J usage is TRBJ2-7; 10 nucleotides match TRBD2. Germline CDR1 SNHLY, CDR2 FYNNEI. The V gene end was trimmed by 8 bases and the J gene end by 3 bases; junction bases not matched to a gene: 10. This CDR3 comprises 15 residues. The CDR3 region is CASQQVLAGNYEQYF. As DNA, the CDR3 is TGTGCCAGCCAGCAGGTACTAGCGGGAAACTACGAGCAGTACTTC.

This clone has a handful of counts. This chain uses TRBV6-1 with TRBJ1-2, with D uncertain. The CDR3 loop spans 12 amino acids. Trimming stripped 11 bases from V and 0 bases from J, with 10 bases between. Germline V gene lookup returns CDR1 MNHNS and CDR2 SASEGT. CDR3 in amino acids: CACRGPNYGYTF. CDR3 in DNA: TGTGCCTGCCGAGGCCCTAACTATGGCTACACCTTC.

In nucleotides, the CDR3 is TGCAGCGTTCTGACTAGCGGGAGATCTGGGGAGCAGTACTTC. Translation: CSVLTSGRSGEQYF. J is TRBJ2-7 and V is TRBV29-1, with 12 bases identical to TRBD2. This CDR3 is built from 14 residues. J was trimmed by 7 bases and V by 5 bases; bases with no gene match: 9. Germline lookup yields CDR1 SQVTM and CDR2 ANQGSEA.

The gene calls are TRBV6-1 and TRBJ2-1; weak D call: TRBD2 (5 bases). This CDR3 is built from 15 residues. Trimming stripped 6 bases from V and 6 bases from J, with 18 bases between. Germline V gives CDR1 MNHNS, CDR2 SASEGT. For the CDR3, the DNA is TGTGCCAGCAGAGAACCGGGGTCGAAAGGCAATGAGCAGTTCTTC. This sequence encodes CASREPGSKGNEQFF.

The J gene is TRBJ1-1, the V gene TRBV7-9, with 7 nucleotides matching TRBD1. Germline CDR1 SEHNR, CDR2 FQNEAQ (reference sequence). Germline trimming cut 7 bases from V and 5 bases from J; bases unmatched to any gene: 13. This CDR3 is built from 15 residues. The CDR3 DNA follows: TGTGCCAGCACCCCAGGGGGGGCAGGAGGGACTGAAGCTTTCTTT. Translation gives CASTPGGAGGTEAFF.

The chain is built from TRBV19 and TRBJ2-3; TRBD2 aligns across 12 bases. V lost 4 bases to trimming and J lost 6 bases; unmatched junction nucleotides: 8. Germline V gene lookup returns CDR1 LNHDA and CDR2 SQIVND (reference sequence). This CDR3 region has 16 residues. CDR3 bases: TGTGCCAGTAGTAGCCTCCTAGCGGGAGGGGGGGATACGCAGTATTTT. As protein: CASSSLLAGGGDTQYF.

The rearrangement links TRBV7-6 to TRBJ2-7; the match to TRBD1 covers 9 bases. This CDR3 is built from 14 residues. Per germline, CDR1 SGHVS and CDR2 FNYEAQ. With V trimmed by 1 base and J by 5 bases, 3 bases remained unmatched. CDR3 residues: CASSLGGQGNEQYF. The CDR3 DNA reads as TGTGCCAGCAGCTTAGGTGGACAGGGGAACGAGCAGTACTTC.

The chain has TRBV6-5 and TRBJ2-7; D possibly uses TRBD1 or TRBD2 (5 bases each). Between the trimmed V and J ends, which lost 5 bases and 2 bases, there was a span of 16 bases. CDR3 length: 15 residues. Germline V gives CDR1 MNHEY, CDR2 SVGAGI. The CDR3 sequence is CASSPLGTVAYEQYF. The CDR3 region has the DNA TGTGCCAGCAGTCCCCTCGGGACGGTCGCCTACGAGCAGTACTTC.